The 8 T cell receptor beta chains presented below share a single source sample, sequenced in a study of blood T cell repertoires in COVID-19. Produced via immunoSEQ multiplex PCR; TCRdb's table is partial and in-frame only. The data contain a few hundred thousand clones, approximately 90% of them seen just once; the ten biggest clones take up approximately 5%. The sequencing input was PBMCs or T cells enriched from blood (not recorded which). The receptors were gathered from a woman aged 25 to 45 who had recovered from COVID-19.

The V gene is TRBV12-3 or TRBV12-4, the J gene TRBJ2-7; D may be TRBD2 (6 bases). The CDR3 has 13 amino acids. V was shortened by 5 bases and J by 1 base, with 9 bases between the two germline ends. The CDR3 nucleotides read TGTGCCAGCAGTGCGGGAATTTCCTACGAGCAGTACTTC. Its protein is CASSAGISYEQYF.

V and J are TRBV18 and TRBJ1-1; tentative D call: TRBD1 (6 bases). The ends were cut back, 3 bases at V and 3 bases at J, with 11 bases in the middle. This CDR3 is 14 amino acids long. Germline V gene lookup returns CDR1 KGHSH and CDR2 LQKENI. The CDR3 here is CASSPGQHDTEAFF. CDR3 coding DNA: TGTGCCAGCTCACCCGGACAGCATGACACTGAAGCTTTCTTT.

The rearrangement uses TRBV30 and TRBJ1-2, with D perhaps TRBD1 (5 bases). There are 15 residues in the CDR3. The germline CDR1 and CDR2 sequences are GTSNPN and SVGIG (reference sequence). Trimming cost V 0 bases and J 0 bases, with 11 bases left between them. The CDR3 DNA follows: TGTGCCTGGAGTGTAGGCAGGGCCCCTAACTATGGCTACACCTTC. Translation gives CAWSVGRAPNYGYTF.

This chain uses TRBV6-5 with TRBJ1-6; no reliable D call. This CDR3 is built from 14 residues. With 7 bases removed from V and 3 bases from J, the gap between germline ends came to 10 bases. Germline CDR1 and CDR2: MNHEY and SVGAGI. The CDR3, as DNA: TGTGCCAGCAAGGAGTCGAACTATAATTCACCCCTCCACTTT. This gives the protein CASKESNYNSPLHF.

The chain is built from TRBV4-2 and TRBJ2-7; a weak D match, TRBD1 (6 bases). The CDR3 is 14 residues long. V lost 3 bases to trimming and J lost 3 bases, with 12 bases between them. Looked up from germline, CDR1 is LGHNA and CDR2 is YNFKEQ. CDR3: CASSHAGTNYEQYF. CDR3 in DNA: TGTGCCAGCAGCCATGCCGGGACAAACTACGAGCAGTACTTC.

V usage is TRBV29-1 and J usage is TRBJ1-3; tentative D call: TRBD1 (6 bases). The length of the CDR3 is 14 residues. CDR1 SQVTM and CDR2 ANQGSEA come from the germline V gene. Trimming pared 5 bases from V and 2 bases from J, leaving 13 bases between. This CDR3 reads CSVLRGSAGNTIYF. The CDR3 DNA is TGCAGCGTTTTAAGGGGGAGTGCTGGAAACACCATATATTTT. The full variable domain, completed using reference TRBV29-1 and TRBJ1-3, is SAVISQKPSRDICQRGTSLTIQCQVDSQVTMMFWYRQQPGQSLTLIATANQGSEATYESGFVIDKFPISRPNLTFSTLTVSNMSPEDSSIYLCSVLRGSAGNTIYFGEGSWLTVV.

The J gene is TRBJ1-3, the V gene TRBV30, with D perhaps matching TRBD1 (6 bases). The V end lost 5 bases, the J end lost 7 bases, and 21 bases lay between the germline ends. CDR1 and CDR2 (germline): GTSNPN, SVGIG (reference sequence). The CDR3 extends over 15 amino acids. The CDR3 sequence is CAWALGGGVGNTIYF. The CDR3 nucleotides are TGTGCCTGGGCCCTTGGAGGGGGGGTCGGGAACACCATATATTTT.

This rearrangement joins TRBV21-1 to TRBJ1-1. TRBV21-1 corresponds to a pseudogene. CDR3 size: 15 residues. The CDR3 reads CASSPRGGQNTEAFF. DNA of the CDR3: TGTGCCAGCAGCCCAAGGGGGGGCCAGAACACTGAAGCTTTCTTT.